A selection of T cell receptor beta chains follows, all from one sample in a study of blood T cell repertoires in COVID-19. Profiling relied on immunoSEQ multiplex PCR, and the TCRdb table lists in-frame clones only, not all of them. The table has 450,000 to 500,000 clones, 88% seen once. The sample comprised PBMCs or T cells enriched from blood (not recorded which). Receptors were obtained from a woman in her sixties or seventies who had recovered from COVID-19. The CDR3 runs from the conserved cysteine through the conserved F or W. The order of the fields is J gene, V gene, clone size, D gene, CDR3 DNA, CDR3 protein. The D gene is left open where the match is weak. Only some rows state a clone size, as once, few, many or a class for expanded clones.

>TRBJ1-5|TRBV27|-|-
TGTGCCAGCAGTTTAACGGCGGGTAATCAGCCCCAGCATTTT
CASSLTAGNQPQHF
>TRBJ2-1|TRBV5-4|-|-
TGTGCCAGCAGCTTGGGAGGGGGGGCCTACAATGAGCAGTTCTTC
CASSLGGGAYNEQFF
>TRBJ1-2|TRBV19|-|TRBD1
TGTGCCAGTAGACGTTGGGACAGGGCTTATGGCTACACCTTC
CASRRWDRAYGYTF
>TRBJ1-1|TRBV5-1|-|-
TGCGCCAGCAGCATACAGGGACAGAACACTGAAGCTTTCTTT
CASSIQGQNTEAFF
>TRBJ1-1|TRBV5-6|-|TRBD1
TGTGCCAGCAGCCTACCGGGACAGGCCAACACTGAAGCTTTCTTT
CASSLPGQANTEAFF
>TRBJ2-1|TRBV11-3|-|-
TGTGCCAGCAGCTTAGCCGGGACAAGGACGAATGAGCAGTTCTTC
CASSLAGTRTNEQFF
>TRBJ1-3|TRBV6-5|-|TRBD1
TGTGCCAGCAGTTTTACAGGGGTGGACACCATATATTTT
CASSFTGVDTIYF
>TRBJ1-5|TRBV5-8|-|TRBD1
TGTGCCAGCAGCTTAGGACAGGCGGGTCGCAATCAGCCCCAGCATTTT
CASSLGQAGRNQPQHF
>TRBJ2-5|TRBV2|-|TRBD1
TGTGCCAGCAGTGAAAGTGGCAGGGGGTTAGAGACCCAGTACTTC
CASSESGRGLETQYF
>TRBJ2-5|TRBV5-1|once|TRBD1
TGCGCCAGCAGCTTGTCCCAGGGGGCCCAAGAGACCCAGTACTTC
CASSLSQGAQETQYF
>TRBJ1-2|TRBV18|-|-
TGTGCCAGCTCACCTCCCTCGACAGGCTTAATCTATGGCTACACCTTC
CASSPPSTGLIYGYTF
>TRBJ2-1|TRBV9|-|TRBD1
TGTGCCAGCAGCGTAGCCGGGACAGCCTACAATGAGCAGTTCTTC
CASSVAGTAYNEQFF
>TRBJ1-2|TRBV5-1|-|TRBD1
TGCGCCAGCAGCACCCTACAGGGGACCTATGGCTACACCTTC
CASSTLQGTYGYTF
>TRBJ1-4|TRBV27|-|TRBD1
TGTGCCAGCAGGTCGACAGGGTCTAATGAAAAACTGTTTTTT
CASRSTGSNEKLFF
>TRBJ1-4|TRBV19|-|-
TGTGCCAGTAGTTCAAGGACAGTTGCAACTAATGAAAAACTGTTTTTT
CASSSRTVATNEKLFF
>TRBJ2-3|TRBV6-5|-|-
TGTGCCAGCAGGCGACAGGGCACAGATACGCAGTATTTT
CASRRQGTDTQYF
>TRBJ2-3|TRBV7-9|once|TRBD2
TGTGCCAGCAGCAAAGGGTCGGGACTAGCGGCAGATACGCAGTATTTT
CASSKGSGLAADTQYF
>TRBJ2-1|TRBV18|-|TRBD1
TGTGCCAGCTCACCACTAGGGGGCGCCGGCTACAATGAGCAGTTCTTC
CASSPLGGAGYNEQFF
>TRBJ1-6|TRBV6-5|-|-
TGTGCCAGCAGTAACCGACAGGCTTATAATTCACCCCTCCACTTT
CASSNRQAYNSPLHF
>TRBJ2-3|TRBV29-1|-|-
TGCAGCGTTCGGGGTTCGACAGATACGCAGTATTTT
CSVRGSTDTQYF
>TRBJ1-1|TRBV11-3|few|-
TGTGCCAGCAGCTTAAACAGGAACACTGAAGCTTTCTTT
CASSLNRNTEAFF
>TRBJ1-1|TRBV5-1|-|-
TGCGCCAGCAGCTTGGCGGCAGGGCTAGGGAACACTGAAGCTTTCTTT
CASSLAAGLGNTEAFF
>TRBJ1-1|TRBV14|-|-
TGTGCCAGCAGCCAGGGCCGCTCGCCGGTCTTT
CASSQGRSPVF
>TRBJ1-2|TRBV10-3|-|-
TGTGCCATCAGTGGGGGCCCGAATGGCTACACCTTC
CAISGGPNGYTF
>TRBJ1-1|TRBV5-5|few|TRBD1
TGTGCCAGCATGCTAAACAGGGGGAACACTGAAGCTTTCTTT
CASMLNRGNTEAFF
>TRBJ2-5|TRBV4-1|-|-
TGCGCCAGCAGCCAAGATATAAGGCGGTGGGAGGAGACCCAGTACTTC
CASSQDIRRWEETQYF
>TRBJ1-5|TRBV4-1|-|-
TGCGCCAGCAGCCCCATTCTAGGACAGAGCAATCAGCCCCAGCATTTT
CASSPILGQSNQPQHF
>TRBJ1-4|TRBV4-2|-|-
TGTGCCAGCAGCCAAGGGCTCGAAGAAAAACTGTTTTTT
CASSQGLEEKLFF
>TRBJ1-1|TRBV19|-|-
TGTGCCAGTAGTATCCGACACCGACGGGAGAACACTGAAGCTTTCTTT
CASSIRHRRENTEAFF
>TRBJ2-3|TRBV19|once|-
TGTGCCAGTAGTAGCCGCCAGGGTAACACAGATACGCAGTATTTT
CASSSRQGNTDTQYF
>TRBJ2-3|TRBV7-9|-|TRBD1
TGTTCTAGGGTGCCCCGGGACAGGGGGCCAGATACGCAGTATTTT
CSRVPRDRGPDTQYF
>TRBJ1-2|TRBV24-1|-|-
TGTGCCACGGGGCCTGGCTACACCTTC
CATGPGYTF
>TRBJ1-1|TRBV6-6|-|TRBD1
TGTGCCAGCAGTTACTCGGAGACAGGGCGATCGGCTTTCTTT
CASSYSETGRSAFF
>TRBJ2-2|TRBV24-1|-|-
TGTGCCACCAGTGATTCCAGGGGTATGAAGAACACCGGGGAGCTGTTTTTT
CATSDSRGMKNTGELFF
>TRBJ1-6|TRBV2|once|-
TGTGCCAGCAGTGAGACAGGCCACTATTCACCCCTCCACTTT
CASSETGHYSPLHF
>TRBJ2-1|TRBV9|few|TRBD2
TGTGCCAGCAGCCCTTCCCTAGCGGGGGGACCGGGGAACAATGAGCAGTTCTTC
CASSPSLAGGPGNNEQFF
>TRBJ1-2|TRBV19|-|-
TGTGCCAGTACCGTGGACGGCGGGGTAGGCTACACCTTC
CASTVDGGVGYTF